The clone carrying this T cell receptor (beta chain) appeared once. Its specificity is not known. Repertoires were generated with immunoSEQ multiplex PCR, while TCRdb's copy carries only in-frame clones and drops some. The sample carries fewer than 20,000 clones, roughly 77% recorded once. Before the COVID-19 pandemic, during about 2011-2019, CD4+ T cells were taken from unexposed donors. CD4+ T cells were isolated from the cells after 10 days of culture. Half the medium was replaced with IL-2 medium on days 3 and 7. V gave up 0 bases and J gave up 2 bases; unmatched junction bases: 4. The CDR3 extends over 15 amino acids. Germline V gene sequence: CDR1 SGDLS, CDR2 YYNGEE. The data originate from a study of CD4 T cells in relation to SARS-CoV-2 and coronaviruses. Study-level information: TCR beta CDR3s were sequenced after approximately ten-day antigen culture of PBMCs.

J is TRBJ2-7 and V is TRBV9; 8 nucleotides align to TRBD1. The specimen was CD4+ T cells from PBMCs, cultured in vitro. This TCR came from a human donor in good health. CDR3 protein: CASSVESTGAYEQYF. The CDR3 DNA reads TGTGCCAGCAGCGTAGAGTCGACAGGGGCCTACGAGCAGTACTTC.